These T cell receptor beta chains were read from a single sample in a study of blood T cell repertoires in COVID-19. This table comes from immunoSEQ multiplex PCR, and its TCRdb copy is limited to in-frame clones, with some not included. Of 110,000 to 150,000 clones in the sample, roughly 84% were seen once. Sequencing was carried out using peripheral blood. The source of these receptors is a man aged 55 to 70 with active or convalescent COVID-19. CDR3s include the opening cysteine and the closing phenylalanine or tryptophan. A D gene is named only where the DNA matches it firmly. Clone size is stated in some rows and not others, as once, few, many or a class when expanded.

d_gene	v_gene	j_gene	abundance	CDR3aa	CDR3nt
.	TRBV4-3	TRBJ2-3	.	CASSQDQSAGDTQYF	TGCGCCAGCAGCCAAGACCAGTCCGCAGGAGATACGCAGTATTTT
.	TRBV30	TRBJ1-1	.	CAWSVQGNTEAFF	TGTGCCTGGAGTGTACAGGGGAACACTGAAGCTTTCTTT
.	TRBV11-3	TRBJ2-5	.	CASRPGLFDETQYF	TGTGCCAGCAGACCCGGACTATTCGACGAGACCCAGTACTTC
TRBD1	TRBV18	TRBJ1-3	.	CASSPPLRGLSGNTIYF	TGTGCCAGCTCACCACCTCTCAGGGGGCTGTCTGGAAACACCATATATTTT
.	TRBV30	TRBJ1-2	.	CAWRLHGGGGNYGYTF	TGTGCCTGGAGACTTCACGGGGGAGGAGGTAACTATGGCTACACCTTC
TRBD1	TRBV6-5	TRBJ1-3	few	CASSFGTGGGNTIYF	TGTGCCAGCAGTTTCGGGACAGGGGGAGGAAACACCATATATTTT
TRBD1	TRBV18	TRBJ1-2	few	CASSRTGSYGYTF	TGTGCCAGCTCGCGGACAGGGAGCTATGGCTACACCTTC
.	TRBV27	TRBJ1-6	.	CASSFSIGGNSPLHF	TGTGCCAGCAGTTTTTCCATCGGGGGGAATTCACCCCTCCACTTT
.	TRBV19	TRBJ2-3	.	CASSIESRGPISTDTQYF	TGTGCCAGTAGTATAGAATCTAGGGGCCCAATAAGCACAGATACGCAGTATTTT
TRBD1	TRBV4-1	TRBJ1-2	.	CASSQTDRVGGYTF	TGCGCCAGCAGCCAAACCGACAGGGTGGGCGGCTACACCTTC
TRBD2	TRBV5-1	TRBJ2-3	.	CASSPSGDGTDTQYF	TGCGCCAGCAGCCCGAGCGGGGATGGCACAGATACGCAGTATTTT
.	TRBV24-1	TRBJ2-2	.	CATSDIGGLGTGELFF	TGTGCCACCAGTGATATCGGGGGGCTCGGCACCGGGGAGCTGTTTTTT
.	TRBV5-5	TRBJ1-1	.	CASSLAGLRANTEAFF	TGTGCCAGCAGCTTGGCAGGGCTCAGGGCGAACACTGAAGCTTTCTTT
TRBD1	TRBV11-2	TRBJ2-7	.	CASSPGQSYYEQYF	TGTGCCAGCAGCCCGGGACAGTCCTACTACGAGCAGTACTTC
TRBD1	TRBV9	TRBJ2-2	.	CASSVPSDRVLTGELFF	TGTGCCAGCAGCGTACCTTCCGACAGGGTCCTGACCGGGGAGCTGTTTTTT
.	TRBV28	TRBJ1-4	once	CASRRSSGKLFF	TGTGCCAGCAGGCGCAGTTCGGGAAAACTGTTTTTT
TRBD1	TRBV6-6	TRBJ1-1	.	CASSYPQGANTEAFF	TGTGCCAGCAGTTACCCACAGGGGGCGAACACTGAAGCTTTCTTT
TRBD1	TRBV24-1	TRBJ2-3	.	CATSGRTGLSSSTDTQYF	TGTGCCACCAGTGGGCGGACAGGGCTCAGCTCTAGCACAGATACGCAGTATTTT
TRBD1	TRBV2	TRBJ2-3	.	CASRGGTGTDTQYF	TGTGCCAGCAGGGGTGGGACAGGCACAGATACGCAGTATTTT
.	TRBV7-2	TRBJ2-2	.	CASSPPGTHSFGELFF	TGTGCCAGCAGCCCTCCCGGGACTCATTCATTCGGGGAGCTGTTTTTT
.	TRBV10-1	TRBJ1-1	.	CASSGSGNTEAFF	TGCGCCAGCAGTGGTTCGGGTAACACTGAAGCTTTCTTT
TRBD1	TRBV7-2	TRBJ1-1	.	CASSLVAGGRTEAFF	TGTGCCAGCAGCTTAGTAGCAGGGGGCCGGACTGAAGCTTTCTTT
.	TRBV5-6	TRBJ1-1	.	CASSFRRRNTEAFF	TGTGCCAGCAGCTTTCGACGGAGGAACACTGAAGCTTTCTTT
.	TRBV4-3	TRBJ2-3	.	CASATGPAATDTQYF	TGCGCCAGCGCCACGGGTCCAGCGGCGACAGATACGCAGTATTTT
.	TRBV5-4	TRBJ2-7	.	CASSPYSGSGKGVSYEQYF	TGTGCCAGCAGCCCCTATAGCGGTTCGGGGAAAGGTGTCTCCTACGAGCAGTACTTC
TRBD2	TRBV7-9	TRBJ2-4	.	CASSPGLAGGGVVKNIQYF	TGTGCCAGCAGTCCTGGCCTAGCGGGAGGGGGAGTGGTCAAAAACATTCAGTACTTC
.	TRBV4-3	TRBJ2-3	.	CASKRTLIADTQYF	TGCGCCAGCAAGCGGACCCTCATTGCAGATACGCAGTATTTT
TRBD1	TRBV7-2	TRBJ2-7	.	CASSSATGAYEQYF	TGTGCCAGCAGCTCGGCAACAGGGGCCTACGAGCAGTACTTC
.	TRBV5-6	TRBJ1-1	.	CASSLVAGTWNTEAFF	TGTGCCAGCAGCTTGGTCGCCGGGACATGGAACACTGAAGCTTTCTTT
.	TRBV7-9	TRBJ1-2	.	CASSLEVGGNGYTF	TGTGCCAGCAGCTTAGAAGTCGGGGGAAATGGCTACACCTTC
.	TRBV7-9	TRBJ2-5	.	CASSLVRDQETQYF	TGTGCCAGCAGCTTAGTACGAGACCAAGAGACCCAGTACTTC
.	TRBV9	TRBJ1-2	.	CASSVVDRTYGYTF	TGTGCCAGCAGCGTAGTGGACAGAACTTATGGCTACACCTTC
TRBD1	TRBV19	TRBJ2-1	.	CASSTTTGGSYNEQFF	TGTGCCAGTAGTACTACGACAGGGGGTTCGTACAATGAGCAGTTCTTC
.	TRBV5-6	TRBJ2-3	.	CASSLEVSDTQYF	TGTGCCAGCAGCTTAGAGGTTTCAGATACGCAGTATTTT
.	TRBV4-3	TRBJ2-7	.	CASSQDGGYYEQYF	TGCGCCAGCAGCCAAGATGGGGGCTACTACGAGCAGTACTTC
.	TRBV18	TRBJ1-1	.	CASSRGRGAITEAFF	TGTGCCAGCTCACGGGGCAGGGGCGCGATCACTGAAGCTTTCTTT
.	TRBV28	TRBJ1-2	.	CASSLLEGGYTF	TGTGCCAGCAGTTTACTAGAGGGTGGCTACACCTTC
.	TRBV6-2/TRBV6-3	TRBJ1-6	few	CASSSPNGLRNSPLHF	TGTGCCAGCAGTTCGCCCAATGGGCTGCGAAATTCACCCCTCCACTTT
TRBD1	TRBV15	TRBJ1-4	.	CATSEQGVDEKLFF	TGTGCCACCAGCGAACAGGGGGTTGATGAAAAACTGTTTTTT
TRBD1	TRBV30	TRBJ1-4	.	CAWSYLGLGGTNEKLFF	TGTGCCTGGAGCTACTTAGGGTTAGGGGGCACTAATGAAAAACTGTTTTTT
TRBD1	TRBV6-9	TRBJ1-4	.	CASSRRTGGAHGEKLFF	TGTGCCAGCAGTCGTAGGACAGGGGGGGCCCATGGGGAAAAACTGTTTTTT
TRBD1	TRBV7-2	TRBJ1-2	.	CASSFNQGDYGYTF	TGTGCCAGCAGCTTCAATCAGGGGGACTATGGCTACACCTTC
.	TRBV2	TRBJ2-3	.	CASSERSLDTQYF	TGTGCCAGCAGTGAACGGTCCTTGGATACGCAGTATTTT
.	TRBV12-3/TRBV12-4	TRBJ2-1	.	CASRRQNNEQFF	TGTGCCAGCAGGAGGCAGAACAATGAGCAGTTCTTC
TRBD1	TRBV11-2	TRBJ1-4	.	CASSLIRVRTGSEKLFF	TGTGCCAGCAGCTTAATACGAGTCCGGACAGGGTCTGAAAAACTGTTTTTT
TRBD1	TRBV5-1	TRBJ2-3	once	CASSLEQGARVDTQYF	TGCGCCAGCAGCTTGGAACAGGGGGCCCGTGTAGATACGCAGTATTTT